This is a list of T cell receptor beta chains from one sample in a study of blood T cell repertoires in COVID-19. The assay was immunoSEQ multiplex PCR, and TCRdb's table has in-frame clones only and misses some. The sample consists of 150,000 or so clones, around 92% of them appearing once. The material sequenced was peripheral blood. Receptor source: a young man with COVID-19, enrolled during active disease. The CDR3 runs from the conserved cysteine through the conserved F or W. The D gene is left open where the match is weak.

j_call: TRBJ1-4
v_call: TRBV5-1
cdr3_length: 15
d_call: TRBD1
cdr3_nt: TGCGCCAGCAGCCCCCGCCAGGGGGAAGTTGAAAAACTGTTTTTT
cdr3_aa: CASSPRQGEVEKLFF

j_call: TRBJ1-2
v_call: TRBV27
cdr3_length: 14
d_call: TRBD1
cdr3_nt: TGTGCCAGCAGGCCGAACAGGGGGGTCTTTGGCTACACCTTC
cdr3_aa: CASRPNRGVFGYTF

j_call: TRBJ1-5
v_call: TRBV18
cdr3_length: 15
d_call: .
cdr3_nt: TGTGCCAGCTCCCAAACGGGGGATAGCAATCAGCCCCAGCATTTT
cdr3_aa: CASSQTGDSNQPQHF

j_call: TRBJ2-5
v_call: TRBV19
cdr3_length: 14
d_call: TRBD1
cdr3_nt: TGTGCCAGCCGGACAGGGGGCGCTTTGGAGACCCAGTACTTC
cdr3_aa: CASRTGGALETQYF

j_call: TRBJ1-4
v_call: TRBV3-1/TRBV3-2
cdr3_length: 17
d_call: TRBD1
cdr3_nt: TGTGCCAGCAGCCAACCCAGACAGGGGTTGAGGAATGAAAAACTGTTTTTT
cdr3_aa: CASSQPRQGLRNEKLFF

j_call: TRBJ1-4
v_call: TRBV19
cdr3_length: 15
d_call: .
cdr3_nt: TGTGCCACGCGGAGGGGACCGGCAACTAATGAAAAACTGTTTTTT
cdr3_aa: CATRRGPATNEKLFF

j_call: TRBJ2-3
v_call: TRBV5-1
cdr3_length: 16
d_call: .
cdr3_nt: TGCGCCAGCAGCTCTGGAGCTATAGTGGGCACAGATACGCAGTATTTT
cdr3_aa: CASSSGAIVGTDTQYF

j_call: TRBJ2-3
v_call: TRBV29-1
cdr3_length: 13
d_call: .
cdr3_nt: TGCAGCGTTGAGTCGTCGGGGGCAGATACGCAGTATTTT
cdr3_aa: CSVESSGADTQYF

j_call: TRBJ1-2
v_call: TRBV7-2
cdr3_length: 14
d_call: TRBD1
cdr3_nt: TGTGCCAGCAGCCTAGGGACAGGGAACTATGGCTACACCTTC
cdr3_aa: CASSLGTGNYGYTF

j_call: TRBJ2-3
v_call: TRBV12-3/TRBV12-4
cdr3_length: 12
d_call: .
cdr3_nt: TGTGCCAGCAGTTTTGGGCAGGGTTCGCAGTATTTT
cdr3_aa: CASSFGQGSQYF

j_call: TRBJ2-7
v_call: TRBV7-9
cdr3_length: 14
d_call: .
cdr3_nt: TGTGCCAGCAGCTCCCGGGTCTCTCCCTACGAGCAGTACTTC
cdr3_aa: CASSSRVSPYEQYF

j_call: TRBJ1-1
v_call: TRBV6-5
cdr3_length: 15
d_call: .
cdr3_nt: TGTGCCAGCAGTTACTCTCGCAGGGGTGACACTGAAGCTTTCTTT
cdr3_aa: CASSYSRRGDTEAFF

j_call: TRBJ2-1
v_call: TRBV2
cdr3_length: 14
d_call: TRBD2
cdr3_nt: TGTGCCAGCAGTCCCCAGCTAGCGGGAGGTGAGCAGTTCTTC
cdr3_aa: CASSPQLAGGEQFF

j_call: TRBJ2-2
v_call: TRBV6-2/TRBV6-3
cdr3_length: 17
d_call: TRBD2
cdr3_nt: TGTGCCAGCAGTTACTCCCCTACTAGCGGGAGGACCGGGGAGCTGTTTTTT
cdr3_aa: CASSYSPTSGRTGELFF